One T cell receptor beta chain is described in this entry. Its antigen remains unidentified. Base-call qualities are not available, and no considerably larger clone is one nucleotide away. The germline V gene yields ENHRY for CDR1 and SYGVKD for CDR2. Reading from cysteine to phenylalanine, the CDR3 counts 16 amino acids. CDR3 DNA only is kept here, 48 bases in frame from base 1. The germline V and J ends show losses of 7 bases and 4 bases respectively, and no gene match explains 12 bases of the junction. This sample is part of a study of T cell repertoires in urothelial bladder cancer (dated by TCRdb to the late 2010s). Concerning the study at large: Of the roughly 12 resected lesions, three were clinical stage cT0, three were cTa, three were cT1, and three were cT2 or greater. Around eleven resected bladder lesions, consisting of urothelial carcinoma (UC+) and benign (UC-) specimens, were examined. In the study, clonality of the TCR repertoire in bladder tumors was compared against clonality in benign bladder inflammation. Around eleven patients with bladder lesions undergoing transurethral resection were identified prospectively. Overall study outcomes, separate from this receptor: Urothelial carcinoma specimens had fewer T cells than benign specimens, with medians of 5,569 and 25,872. In carcinoma specimens a single T-cell clone made up as much as 17% of infiltrating lymphocytes, compared with around 2.2% in benign specimens. The median percentage of tumor infiltrating lymphocytes was approximately 2% in carcinoma specimens and approximately 11% in benign specimens.

Bladder lesion specimens were obtained at transurethral resection and were stored at -80C. DNA was isolated from the bladder specimens obtained at transurethral resection. The TCR beta chain CDR3 region was sequenced with the immunoSEQ assay. Concerning the study's data processing: For each specimen, the T-cell fraction, clonal dominance, and maximum TCR clone frequency were calculated. Entries here come from immuneACCESS through TCRdb and include only in-frame sequences with V and J called. Some clones fail to appear in such tables; in the studies checked, an unresolved V gene covers under half of the shortfall, and the cause of the remainder is unknown. Clonal size and the V and J genes are those of that table, whereas D and trimming came from the DNA. Counted in this sample were hundreds of clones; about 78% of them appeared once. Approximately 21% of the sample is in the top ten clones.

Sample: tumor-infiltrating cells from bladder cancer. The rearranged segments are TRBV10-3 and TRBJ2-3; a stretch of 9 junction bases matches TRBD2. This TCR was recovered from a human donor with urothelial carcinoma. CDR3 loop: CAITTSGNQGADTQYF. The nucleotides read TGTGCCATCACGACTAGCGGAAACCAAGGGGCAGATACGCAGTATTTT.